The 27 T cell receptor beta chains below all came from one sample that was sequenced in a study of blood T cell repertoires in COVID-19. Sequencing was performed with immunoSEQ multiplex PCR; in TCRdb, only in-frame clones are kept and a portion is missing. The table lists hundreds of thousands of clones, approximately 88% of them singletons. Sequenced sample: PBMCs or T cells enriched from blood (not recorded which). These TCRs come from a woman aged 18 to 35 who had recovered from COVID-19.

The chain joins TRBV27 to TRBJ1-2; tentative D call: TRBD1 (5 bases). Trimming removed 6 bases from V and 8 bases from J, with 34 bases in between. CDR3 length: 19 residues. CDR1 is MNHEY and CDR2 is SMNVEV in the germline V gene (reference sequence). The CDR3 DNA sequence: TGTGCCAGCAGATCCCTCGGGGGGTCCGGGCGGCGGGCAATTGGAGGCTACACCTTC. Its translation: CASRSLGGSGRRAIGGYTF.

This clone occurred a few times. V gene TRBV6-2 or TRBV6-3 combines with J gene TRBJ2-1; 13 bases are a match to TRBD2. Germline CDR1 MNHEY, CDR2 SVGEGT. V gave up 4 bases and J gave up 0 bases; unmatched junction bases: 9. This CDR3 has 19 residues. The DNA for the CDR3 is TGTGCCAGCAGTTCGGGACTAGCGGGGCGATCCAGCTCCTACAATGAGCAGTTCTTC. Translated: CASSSGLAGRSSSYNEQFF.

The V gene is TRBV5-1, the J gene TRBJ2-5; a weak D match, TRBD1 (8 bases). The germline CDR1 and CDR2 sequences are SGHRS and YFSETQ. This CDR3 is built from 15 residues. The germline V and J ends were trimmed by 4 bases and 0 bases, with 13 bases remaining between them. The DNA of the CDR3 is TGCGCCAGCAGCGCACAGGGGGGGGACCAAGAGACCCAGTACTTC. Protein product: CASSAQGGDQETQYF.

The chain carries TRBV28 and TRBJ1-6; D is unclear. Between the trimmed V and J ends, which lost 7 bases and 3 bases, there was a span of 4 bases. CDR3 length equals 12 residues. Germline loops: CDR1 MDHEN, CDR2 SYDVKM. In DNA, the CDR3 is TGTGCCAGCACAGACTATAATTCACCCCTCCACTTT. Protein: CASTDYNSPLHF.

The chain combines TRBV5-6 with TRBJ1-5, with no clear D. The V end lost 4 bases, the J end lost 2 bases, and 13 bases lay between the germline ends. The CDR3 is made up of 15 amino acids. Germline V CDR1 and CDR2: SGHDT, YYEEEE. The CDR3: CASSLGELGNQPQHF. Written as DNA, the CDR3 is TGTGCCAGCAGCCTTGGTGAACTAGGCAATCAGCCCCAGCATTTT.

This rearrangement joins TRBV4-3 to TRBJ1-4; 9 nucleotides agree with TRBD1. J lost 1 base, V lost 4 bases, and 1 base had no gene match. The CDR3 totals 15 residues. Germline V CDR1 and CDR2: LGHNA, YSLEER. CDR3 DNA: TGCGCCAGCAGCCTGACAGGGGGAACTAATGAAAAACTGTTTTTT. Translating gives CASSLTGGTNEKLFF.

The chain couples TRBV28 to TRBJ2-5; 7 bases fit TRBD2. The CDR3 extends over 15 amino acids. Germline values: CDR1 MDHEN, CDR2 SYDVKM. V shed 6 bases, J shed 5 bases, and the junction held 12 bases outside the gene matches. This chain's CDR3 is CASRTPREGRETQYF. DNA for the CDR3: TGTGCCAGCAGAACCCCGAGGGAGGGCCGGGAGACCCAGTACTTC.

The chain recombines TRBV5-5 with TRBJ1-3, with D hard to call. The V and J ends lost 0 bases and 0 bases respectively, with 7 bases between them. This CDR3 region has 15 residues. Germline V CDR1 and CDR2: SGHKS, YYEKEE (reference sequence). CDR3 sequence reads: CASSLVPSSGNTIYF. The CDR3 coding sequence is TGTGCCAGCAGCTTGGTTCCGAGCTCTGGAAACACCATATATTTT.

The chain employs TRBV6-4 and TRBJ1-4, with TRBD1 matching over 10 bases. This CDR3 has 17 amino acids. Germline trimming cut 4 bases from V and 7 bases from J; bases unmatched to any gene: 12. The germline V gene has CDR1 MRHNA and CDR2 SNTAGT. The CDR3 sequence: CASSAGQGRIGGEKLFF. In DNA form, the CDR3 reads TGTGCCAGCAGTGCGGGACAGGGGAGAATCGGAGGTGAAAAACTGTTTTTT.

This clone was found once. The V gene is TRBV7-2, the J gene TRBJ2-7, with 11 bases identical to TRBD1. V shed 5 bases, J shed 7 bases, and the junction held 7 bases outside the gene matches. The CDR3 is 14 residues long. CDR1 and CDR2 from the germline V gene are SGHTA and FQGNSA. The CDR3, as DNA: TGTGCCAGCAGCATTGGACAGGGGGCACTTGAGCAGTACTTC. Translated: CASSIGQGALEQYF.

J is TRBJ2-2 and V is TRBV5-6, with 9 bases fitting TRBD2. Per the germline V gene, CDR1 is SGHDT and CDR2 is YYEEEE. The CDR3 has 15 residues. Losses at the gene ends were 0 bases for V and 6 bases for J; bases not matched to a gene: 3. DNA of the CDR3: TGTGCCAGCAGCTTGGTTGGACTAGCGTCCGGGGAGCTGTTTTTT. Amino acids: CASSLVGLASGELFF.

The V call is TRBV12-3 or TRBV12-4, the J call TRBJ2-3; 7 bases are shared with TRBD2. The CDR3 extends over 13 amino acids. Losses at the gene ends were 6 bases for V and 0 bases for J; bases not matched to a gene: 0. DNA of the CDR3: TGTGCCAGCAGAGCGGGAAGCACAGATACGCAGTATTTT. Translated, it gives CASRAGSTDTQYF.

V gene TRBV2 combines with J gene TRBJ1-2, with a possible D match to TRBD1 (5 bases). V dropped 6 bases and J dropped 1 base, with 15 bases sitting between them. The length of the CDR3 is 15 residues. Germline-derived CDR1 and CDR2 are SNHLY and FYNNEI. CDR3 nucleotide sequence: TGTGCCAGCAGGCCCGGGACGGGGGATAACTATGGCTACACCTTC. This sequence encodes CASRPGTGDNYGYTF.

As DNA, the CDR3 is TGCGCCAGCAGCTTGCATGCAGGGCTGGGGAATTCACCCCTCCACTTT. This translates into CASSLHAGLGNSPLHF. The gene calls are TRBV5-1 and TRBJ1-6; D might be TRBD1 (5 bases). Germline CDR1 is SGHRS and CDR2 is YFSETQ. The CDR3 is 16 amino acids. V shed 1 base and J shed 7 bases, with 15 bases lying between them.

The CDR3 nucleotides read TGTGCCAGCAGTTTTTTCGCGAGGGAGACCCAGTACTTC. This gives the protein CASSFFARETQYF. The chain is built from TRBV28 and TRBJ2-5, with D uncertain. Germline lookup yields CDR1 MDHEN and CDR2 SYDVKM. The CDR3 runs 13 residues. Trimming stripped 3 bases from V and 5 bases from J, with 10 bases between.

The V and J genes are TRBV25-1 and TRBJ2-2, with TRBD1 matching over 7 bases. Germline CDR1 is MGHDK and CDR2 is SYGVNS. The CDR3 has 18 amino acids. The V gene end was trimmed by 2 bases and the J gene end by 3 bases; junction bases not matched to a gene: 12. CDR3 sequence reads: CASSERQGPVGDTGELFF. CDR3 nucleotides: TGTGCCAGCAGTGAACGACAGGGCCCCGTCGGGGACACCGGGGAGCTGTTTTTT.

This rearrangement joins TRBV7-5 to TRBJ1-2; TRBD1, the D gene given by the table, was not confirmed from the DNA. TRBV7-5 is marked as a pseudogene. This CDR3 contains 13 residues. The CDR3: CVRSPTGTGNYTF. CDR3 DNA: TGTGTCAGAAGCCCGACAGGTACAGGGAACTACACCTTC.

The rearrangement joins TRBV5-5 to TRBJ2-5; 7 nucleotides agree with TRBD2. Trimming at V came to 2 bases and at J to 2 bases, leaving 12 bases not matched to a gene. Germline V gene lookup returns CDR1 SGHKS and CDR2 YYEKEE (reference sequence). The CDR3 has 17 amino acids. The CDR3 DNA reads TGTGCCAGCAGCTTTTACGTGTCTAGCGGCATACAAGAGACCCAGTACTTC. It specifies CASSFYVSSGIQETQYF.

The chain combines TRBV30 with TRBJ2-3; 9 nucleotides line up with TRBD1. CDR3 length equals 16 residues. Trimming at V came to 0 bases and at J to 4 bases, leaving 8 bases not matched to a gene. The germline V gene encodes CDR1 GTSNPN and CDR2 SVGIG (reference sequence). The DNA for the CDR3 is TGTGCCTGGAGTGTACAGGGGACAGGGCTTTCAGATACGCAGTATTTT. The encoded protein is CAWSVQGTGLSDTQYF.

The chain uses TRBV7-2 and TRBJ1-6; D is unclear. In germline, CDR1 is SGHTA, CDR2 FQGNSA. The V end was cut by 5 bases, the J end by 10 bases, with 15 bases between. This CDR3 contains 14 residues. CDR3 residues: CASSPTNSGSPLHF. The CDR3 bases are TGTGCCAGCAGCCCCACGAACAGCGGATCACCCCTCCACTTT.

The rearrangement uses TRBV19 and TRBJ2-1, with TRBD1 matching 10 bases. Germline CDR1 is LNHDA and CDR2 is SQIVND (reference sequence). There are 15 residues in the CDR3. The V gene end was trimmed by 4 bases and the J gene end by 8 bases; junction bases not matched to a gene: 8. CDR3 protein: CASSKGQGPFHEQFF. In nucleotides, the CDR3 is TGTGCCAGTAGTAAGGGACAGGGGCCGTTCCATGAGCAGTTCTTC. The variable domain in full, completed from reference TRBV19 and TRBJ2-1, reads DGGITQSPKYLFRKEGQNVTLSCEQNLNHDAMYWYRQDPGQGLRLIYYSQIVNDFQKGDIAEGYSVSREKKESFPLTVTSAQKNPTAFYLCASSKGQGPFHEQFFGPGTRLTVL.

The chain joins TRBV29-1 to TRBJ1-2; D is unclear. The CDR3 covers 15 residues. The germline V and J ends were trimmed by 3 bases and 7 bases, with 21 bases remaining between them. Germline CDR1 is SQVTM and CDR2 is ANQGSEA. CDR3 sequence (DNA): TGCAGCGTTGATGACGGCGGCCGAGGTTACACTGGCTACACCTTC. Translated: CSVDDGGRGYTGYTF.

V is TRBV5-6 and J is TRBJ2-2; 7 nucleotides line up with TRBD1. V shed 4 bases and J 4 bases; nucleotides not matched to a gene: 10. The CDR3 length is 16 residues. Germline V gene sequence: CDR1 SGHDT, CDR2 YYEEEE. This CDR3 reads CASSPEGGVGTGELFF. CDR3 coding DNA: TGTGCCAGCAGCCCAGAAGGGGGCGTTGGCACCGGGGAGCTGTTTTTT.

The chain has TRBV28 and TRBJ2-7; no definite D call. CDR3 length: 13 amino acids. V lost 6 bases and J 5 bases, leaving 14 bases between the germline ends. Germline CDR1 reads MDHEN; CDR2 reads SYDVKM. The CDR3 reads CASRGEDWNEQYF. The CDR3 DNA follows: TGTGCCAGCAGAGGTGAGGATTGGAACGAGCAGTACTTC.

The chain carries TRBV7-6 and TRBJ1-3; D not resolved. Trimming left V 5 bases short and J 6 bases short, with 8 bases between. The CDR3 spans 12 residues. Germline V CDR1 and CDR2: SGHVS, FNYEAQ. The DNA for the CDR3 is TGTGCCAGCAGCGGTACAGAAAACACCATATATTTT. This gives the protein CASSGTENTIYF. The complete variable domain, with remaining parts taken from reference TRBV7-6 and TRBJ1-3, reads GAGVSQSPRYKVTKRGQDVALRCDPISGHVSLYWYRQALGQGPEFLTYFNYEAQQDKSGLPNDRFSAERPEGSISTLTIQRTEQRDSAMYRCASSGTENTIYFGEGSWLTVV.

This chain links TRBV4-3 with TRBJ1-4; tentatively, D is TRBD1 (6 bases). The CDR3 extends over 15 amino acids. CDR1 is LGHNA and CDR2 is YSLEER in the germline V gene. V lost 1 base and J lost 3, with 9 bases in between. The chain's CDR3 is CASSQAGTPNEKLFF. In DNA, the CDR3 is TGCGCCAGCAGCCAAGCCGGGACACCTAATGAAAAACTGTTTTTT.

The sample holds one count of this clone. The V and J genes are TRBV5-1 and TRBJ2-7, with TRBD1 identical over 9 bases. The CDR3 consists of 14 residues. Germline V gene sequence: CDR1 SGHRS, CDR2 YFSETQ. The junction had 4 bases not matched to a gene; V was cut back by 1 base and J by 5 bases. The CDR3 sequence: CASSLNRGPHEQYF. The CDR3 nucleotides are TGCGCCAGCAGCTTGAACAGGGGGCCCCACGAGCAGTACTTC.